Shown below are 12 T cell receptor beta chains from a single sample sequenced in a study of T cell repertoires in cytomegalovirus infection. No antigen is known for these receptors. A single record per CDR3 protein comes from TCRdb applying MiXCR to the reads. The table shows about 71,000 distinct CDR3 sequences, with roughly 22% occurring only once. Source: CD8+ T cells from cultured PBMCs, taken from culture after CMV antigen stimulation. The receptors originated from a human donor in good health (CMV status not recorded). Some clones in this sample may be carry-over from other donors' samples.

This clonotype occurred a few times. The CDR3 is CAISEEGEPNTEAFF. DNA for the CDR3: TGTGCCATCAGTGAGGAGGGAGAACCGAACACTGAAGCTTTCTTT. The chain employs TRBV10-3 and TRBJ1-1, with unresolved D. The germline CDR1 and CDR2 sequences are ENHRY and SYGVKD. Trimming stripped 2 bases from V and 1 base from J, with 11 bases between. CDR3 length: 15 amino acids.

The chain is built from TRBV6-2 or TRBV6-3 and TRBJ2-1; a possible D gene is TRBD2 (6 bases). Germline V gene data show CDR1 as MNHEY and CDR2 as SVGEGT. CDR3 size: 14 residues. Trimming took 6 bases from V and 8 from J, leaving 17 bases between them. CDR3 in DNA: TGTGCCAGCAGACGGGACCGGAGGGGCGATGAGCAGTTCTTC. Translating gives CASRRDRRGDEQFF.

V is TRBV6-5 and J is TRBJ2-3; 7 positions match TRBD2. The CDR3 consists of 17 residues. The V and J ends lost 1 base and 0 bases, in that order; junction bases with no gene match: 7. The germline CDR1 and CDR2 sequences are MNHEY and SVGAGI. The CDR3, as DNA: TGTGCCAGCAGTTACTATCCCCCGGGGGGTAGCACAGATACGCAGTATTTT. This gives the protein CASSYYPPGGSTDTQYF.

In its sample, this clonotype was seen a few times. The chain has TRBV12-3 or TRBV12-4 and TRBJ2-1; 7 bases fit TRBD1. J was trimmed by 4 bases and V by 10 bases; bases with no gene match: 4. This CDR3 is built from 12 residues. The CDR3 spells CATGGRYNEQFF. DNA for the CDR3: TGTGCCACAGGGGGAAGGTACAATGAGCAGTTCTTC.

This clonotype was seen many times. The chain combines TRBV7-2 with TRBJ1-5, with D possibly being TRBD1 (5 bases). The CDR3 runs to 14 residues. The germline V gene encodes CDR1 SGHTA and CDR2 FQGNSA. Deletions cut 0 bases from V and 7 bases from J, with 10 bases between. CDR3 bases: TGTGCCAGCAGCTTAGCCCAGGGTAGACAGCCCCAGCATTTT. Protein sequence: CASSLAQGRQPQHF.

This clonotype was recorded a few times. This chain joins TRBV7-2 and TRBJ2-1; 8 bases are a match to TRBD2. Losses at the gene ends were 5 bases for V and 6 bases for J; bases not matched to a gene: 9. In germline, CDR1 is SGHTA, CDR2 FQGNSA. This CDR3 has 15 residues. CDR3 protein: CASSPGGLGFNEQFF. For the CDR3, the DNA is TGTGCCAGCAGCCCGGGGGGGCTGGGATTCAATGAGCAGTTCTTC.

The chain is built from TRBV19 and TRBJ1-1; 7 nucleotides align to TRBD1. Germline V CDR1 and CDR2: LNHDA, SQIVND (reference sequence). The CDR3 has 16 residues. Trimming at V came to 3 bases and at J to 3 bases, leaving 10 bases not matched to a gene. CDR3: CASSIKGEGAHTEAFF. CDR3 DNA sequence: TGTGCCAGTAGTATCAAGGGTGAGGGGGCGCACACTGAAGCTTTCTTT.

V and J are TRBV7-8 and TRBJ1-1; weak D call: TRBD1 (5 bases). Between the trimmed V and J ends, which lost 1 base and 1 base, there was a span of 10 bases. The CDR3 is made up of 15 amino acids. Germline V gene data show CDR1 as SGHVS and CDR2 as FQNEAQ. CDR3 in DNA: TGTGCCAGCAGCTTAGGCAGGAGGGGGAACACTGAAGCTTTCTTT. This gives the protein CASSLGRRGNTEAFF.

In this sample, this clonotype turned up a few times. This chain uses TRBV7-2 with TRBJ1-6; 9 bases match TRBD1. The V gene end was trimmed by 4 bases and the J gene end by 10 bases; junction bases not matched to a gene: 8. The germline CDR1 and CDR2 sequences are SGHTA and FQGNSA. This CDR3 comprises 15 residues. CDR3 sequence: CASSSSGQGNSPLHF. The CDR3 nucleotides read TGTGCCAGCAGCTCCTCGGGACAGGGTAACTCACCCCTCCACTTT.

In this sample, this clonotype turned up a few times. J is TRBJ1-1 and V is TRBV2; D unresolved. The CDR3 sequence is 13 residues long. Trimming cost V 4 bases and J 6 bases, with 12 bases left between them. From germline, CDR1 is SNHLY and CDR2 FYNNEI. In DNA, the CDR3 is TGTGCCAGCAGTGTTGTCCCAAACTCTGAAGCTTTCTTT. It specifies CASSVVPNSEAFF.

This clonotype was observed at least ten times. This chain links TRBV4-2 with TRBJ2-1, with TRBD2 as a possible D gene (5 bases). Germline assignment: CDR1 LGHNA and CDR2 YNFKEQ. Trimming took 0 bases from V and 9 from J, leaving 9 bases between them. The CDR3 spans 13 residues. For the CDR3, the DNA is TGTGCCAGCAGCCAAGATAGACTATCTGAGCAGTTCTTC. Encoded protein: CASSQDRLSEQFF.

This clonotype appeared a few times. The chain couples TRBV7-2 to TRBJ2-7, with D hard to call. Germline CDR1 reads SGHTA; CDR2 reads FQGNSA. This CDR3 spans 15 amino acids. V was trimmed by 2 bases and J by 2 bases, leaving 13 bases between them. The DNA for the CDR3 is TGTGCCAGCAGCTTATACCGTGACAAGGCCTACGAGCAGTACTTC. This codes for CASSLYRDKAYEQYF.